The clone carrying this T cell receptor beta chain was found many times. The antigen remains undetermined. Genomic DNA, the template, was used for profiling of the TCR beta VDJ and CDR3. TCRdb redid the calling of the reads with MiXCR, one entry per CDR3 protein. The sample carries some 220,000 distinct CDR3 sequences, roughly 35% recorded once. This entry comes from a study of CD8+CD57+ T cells in acquired aplastic anemia. As for the study in general: CD4+ and CD8+ cells, once sorted, gave DNA averaging roughly 3.2 ug. Healthy donor CD4+ samples were sequenced to a depth that averaged roughly 10 million reads. General study findings and limits: Patients and controls had in common around 29 CD8+ CDR3 sequences.

Germline V gene data show CDR1 as SNHLY and CDR2 as FYNNEI. The CDR3 is made up of 13 amino acids. V dropped 4 bases and J dropped 8; count of bases not matched to a gene: 5. The TCR originated in a human donor in good health, serving as a control. The sequenced material came from sorted CD4+, CD8+, or CD8+CD57+ T cells (not recorded which) from PBMCs. The chain carries TRBV2 and TRBJ2-1, with 7 nucleotides matching TRBD1. In DNA, the CDR3 is TGTGCCAGCAGTGGTCACAGGGGTCATGAGCAGTTCTTC. It codes for CASSGHRGHEQFF.